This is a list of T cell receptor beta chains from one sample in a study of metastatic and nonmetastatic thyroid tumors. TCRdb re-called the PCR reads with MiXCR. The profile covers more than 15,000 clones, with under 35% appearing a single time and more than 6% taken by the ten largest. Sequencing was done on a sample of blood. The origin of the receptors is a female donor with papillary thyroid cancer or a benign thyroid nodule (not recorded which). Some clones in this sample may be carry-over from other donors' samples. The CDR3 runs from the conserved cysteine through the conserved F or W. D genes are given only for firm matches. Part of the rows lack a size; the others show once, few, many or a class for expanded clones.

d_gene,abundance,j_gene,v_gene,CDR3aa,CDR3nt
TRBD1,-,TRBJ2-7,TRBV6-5,CASSYAVRTGGYEQYF,TGTGCCAGCAGTTACGCGGTCCGGACAGGGGGCTACGAGCAGTACTTC
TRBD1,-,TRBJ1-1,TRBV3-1,CASSLRQGGAEAFF,TGTGCCAGCAGCCTTCGACAGGGTGGGGCTGAAGCTTTCTTT
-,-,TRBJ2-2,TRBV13,CASSLWSETGELFF,TGTGCCAGCAGCTTATGGTCCGAAACCGGGGAGCTGTTTTTT
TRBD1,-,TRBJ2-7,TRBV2,CASRRTGTPGEQYF,TGTGCCAGCAGAAGGACAGGAACCCCTGGCGAGCAGTACTTC
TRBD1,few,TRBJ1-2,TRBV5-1,CASSLDRGRDGYTF,TGCGCCAGCAGCTTGGACAGGGGACGCGATGGCTACACCTTC
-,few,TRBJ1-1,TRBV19,CASSTSQMGNTEAFF,TGTGCCAGTAGTACAAGTCAGATGGGGAACACTGAAGCCTTCTTT
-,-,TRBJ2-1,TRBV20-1,CSAGGGRGREVDEQFF,TGCAGTGCTGGAGGGGGACGGGGTCGGGAGGTCGATGAGCAGTTCTTC
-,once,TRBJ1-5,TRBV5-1,CASSLAQGQPQHF,TGCGCCAGCAGCTTGGCACAGGGACAGCCCCAGCATTTT
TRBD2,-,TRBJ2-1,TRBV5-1,CASRDGLAGLNEQFF,TGCGCCAGCAGGGACGGGCTAGCGGGACTCAATGAGCAGTTCTTC
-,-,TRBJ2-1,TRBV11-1,CASRRGRSSYNEQFF,TGTGCCAGCAGGAGAGGACGCAGCTCCTACAATGAGCAGTTCTTC
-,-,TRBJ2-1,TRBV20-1,CSARHIGDGVENNEQFF,TGCAGTGCTAGACATATCGGGGATGGGGTAGAAAACAATGAGCAGTTCTTC
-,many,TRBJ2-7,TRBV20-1,CSARGGDFYDLEQYF,TGCAGTGCTAGGGGCGGAGATTTCTACGATTTGGAGCAGTACTTC
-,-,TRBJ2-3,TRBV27,CASSPRDSTDKQYF,TGTGCCAGCAGCCCTCGCGATAGCACAGATAAGCAATATTTT
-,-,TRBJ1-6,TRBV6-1,CASSEGGTTNSPLHF,TGTGCCAGCAGTGAGGGTGGGACGACTAATTCACCCCTCCACTTT
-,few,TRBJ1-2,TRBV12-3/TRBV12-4,CASMPWTGPGYTF,TGTGCCAGCATGCCTTGGACGGGCCCCGGCTACACCTTC
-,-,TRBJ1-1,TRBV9,CASSPKRGSVTEAFF,TGTGCCAGCAGCCCAAAAAGGGGTAGTGTCACTGAAGCTTTCTTT
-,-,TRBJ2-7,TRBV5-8,CASSPPNGSSSYEQYF,TGTGCCAGCAGCCCCCCCAACGGCTCGAGCTCCTACGAGCAGTACTTC
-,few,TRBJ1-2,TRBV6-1,CASRQWDISNYGYTF,TGTGCCAGCAGACAATGGGACATTTCTAACTATGGCTACACCTTC
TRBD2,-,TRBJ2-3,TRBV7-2,CASSLGKAGPPRYF,TGTGCCAGCAGCTTAGGAAAAGCGGGACCCCCACGGTATTTT
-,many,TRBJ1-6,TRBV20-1,CSASRGGATSYNSPLHF,TGCAGTGCTAGTAGGGGAGGGGCGACCTCCTATAATTCACCCCTCCACTTT
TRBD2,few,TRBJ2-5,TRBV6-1,CASSPGGSKETQYF,TGTGCCAGCAGTCCGGGGGGATCTAAAGAGACCCAGTACTTC
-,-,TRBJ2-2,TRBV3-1,CASSSRGELFF,TGTGCCAGCAGCTCAAGAGGGGAGCTGTTTTTT
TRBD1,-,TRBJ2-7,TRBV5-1,CASSQWTGEIGYEQYF,TGCGCCAGCAGCCAGTGGACAGGGGAGATTGGCTACGAGCAGTACTTC
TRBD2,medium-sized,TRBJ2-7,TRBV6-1,CASSRGGSGSSYEQYF,TGTGCCAGCAGCCGGGGGGGGTCAGGGAGCTCCTACGAGCAGTACTTC
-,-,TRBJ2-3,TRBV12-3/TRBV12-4,CASSWTWGTDTQYF,TGTGCCAGCAGCTGGACATGGGGCACAGATACGCAGTATTTT
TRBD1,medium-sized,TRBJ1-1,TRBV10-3,CAISPGTANTEAFF,TGTGCCATCAGTCCCGGGACAGCTAACACTGAAGCTTTCTTT
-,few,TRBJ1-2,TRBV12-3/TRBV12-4,CASASTGLFGYTF,TGTGCCAGCGCATCCACGGGACTTTTTGGCTACACCTTC
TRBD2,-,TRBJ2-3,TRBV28,CASRHRRLAGGWGTQYF,TGTGCCAGCAGACACCGCCGACTAGCGGGGGGATGGGGGACGCAGTATTTT
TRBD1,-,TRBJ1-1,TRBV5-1,CASSFDRVNTEAFF,TGCGCCAGCAGCTTTGACAGGGTAAACACTGAAGCTTTCTTT
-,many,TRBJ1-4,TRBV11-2,CASSLDFQGIDEKLFF,TGTGCCAGCAGCTTAGACTTCCAGGGGATTGACGAAAAACTGTTTTTT
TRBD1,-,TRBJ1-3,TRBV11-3,CASSLYSGGNTIYF,TGTGCCAGCAGCTTATATTCAGGGGGGAACACCATATATTTT
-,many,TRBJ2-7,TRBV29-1,CSATIGYEQYF,TGCAGCGCTACTATAGGGTACGAGCAGTACTTC
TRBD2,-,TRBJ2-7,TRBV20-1,CSARDQGGGAHEQYF,TGCAGTGCTAGAGATCAGGGCGGGGGGGCACACGAGCAGTACTTC
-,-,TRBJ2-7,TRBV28,CASSFQGTSYEQYF,TGTGCCAGCAGTTTCCAGGGAACCTCCTACGAGCAGTACTTC
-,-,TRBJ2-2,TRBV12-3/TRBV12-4,CASSSRHGRWELFF,TGTGCCAGCAGCTCCAGACATGGGCGGTGGGAGCTGTTTTTT
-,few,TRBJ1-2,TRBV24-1,CATRGGPGAMGYTF,TGTGCCACCAGAGGCGGGCCGGGGGCTATGGGCTACACCTTC
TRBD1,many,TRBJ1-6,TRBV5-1,CASSPTTGDSPLHF,TGCGCCAGCAGCCCCACGACAGGGGACTCACCCCTCCACTTT
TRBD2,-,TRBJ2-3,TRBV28,CASSLEAGRGPDTQYF,TGTGCCAGCAGTTTGGAAGCGGGGCGGGGCCCAGATACGCAGTATTTT
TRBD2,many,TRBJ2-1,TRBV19,CASSITGTSGSDEQFF,TGTGCCAGTAGTATAACTGGGACTAGCGGGAGTGATGAGCAGTTCTTC
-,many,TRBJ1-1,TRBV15,CATSRGDSVGAFF,TGTGCCACCAGCAGAGGCGACAGCGTCGGAGCTTTCTTT
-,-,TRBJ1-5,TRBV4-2,CASSQDWGGNQPQHF,TGTGCCAGCAGCCAAGATTGGGGGGGCAATCAGCCCCAGCATTTT
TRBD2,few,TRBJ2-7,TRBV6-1,CASREVPTRGKIYEQYF,TGTGCCAGCAGGGAAGTCCCAACGCGGGGGAAAATATACGAGCAGTACTTC
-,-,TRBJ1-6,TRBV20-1,CSAPPPGASYNSPLHF,TGCAGTGCTCCCCCCCCGGGGGCGTCCTATAATTCACCCCTCCACTTT
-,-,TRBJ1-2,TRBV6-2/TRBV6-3,CASSYSLGACYGYTF,TGTGCCAGCAGTTACTCGTTGGGCGCTTGCTATGGCTACACCTTC
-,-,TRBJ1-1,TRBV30,CAWSVREHTEAFF,TGTGCCTGGAGTGTAAGGGAACACACTGAAGCTTTCTTT
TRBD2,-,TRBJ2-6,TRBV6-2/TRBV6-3,CAAGVAGSSGANVLTF,TGTGCCGCAGGGGTAGCGGGGTCCTCTGGGGCCAACGTCCTGACTTTC
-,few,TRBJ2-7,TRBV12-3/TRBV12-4,CASSLSVRGTGLEQYF,TGTGCCAGCAGTTTAAGTGTGCGGGGCACAGGGTTGGAGCAGTACTTC
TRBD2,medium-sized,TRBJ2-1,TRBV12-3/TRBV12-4,CASSGLAGFEQFF,TGTGCCAGCAGCGGACTAGCGGGATTTGAGCAGTTCTTC
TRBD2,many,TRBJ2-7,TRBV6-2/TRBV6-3,CASSLASGNFYEQYF,TGTGCCAGCAGTTTAGCTAGCGGGAACTTTTACGAGCAGTACTTC
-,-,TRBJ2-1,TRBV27,CATQRQGPWSSEQFF,TGTGCCACCCAACGGCAGGGGCCATGGTCCTCCGAGCAGTTCTTC
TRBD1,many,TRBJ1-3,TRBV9,CASSLPLGQGNSGNTIYF,TGTGCCAGCAGCCTCCCCTTGGGACAGGGAAACTCTGGAAACACCATATATTTT
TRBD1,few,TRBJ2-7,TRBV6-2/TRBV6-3,CASRQGAGEQYF,TGTGCCAGCAGACAGGGGGCGGGGGAGCAGTACTTC
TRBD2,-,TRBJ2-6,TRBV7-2,CASSLSAGTSGWSGANVLTF,TGTGCCAGCAGCTTATCGGCTGGGACTAGCGGATGGTCTGGGGCCAACGTCCTGACTTTC
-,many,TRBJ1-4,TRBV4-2,CASSQGWSTGVDEKLFF,TGTGCCAGCAGCCAAGGTTGGTCTACAGGAGTGGACGAAAAACTGTTTTTT